This entry concerns a single T cell receptor beta chain. In the study's own analysis: Scientists estimated how many nucleated cells there were by amplifying reference gene primers. Some clones are missing from TCRdb's copy, which holds only in-frame ones; the method was immunoSEQ multiplex PCR. From that table come the V and J calls and clone size; the DNA was used to work out D and trimming. The table has about 120,000 clones, roughly 91% seen once. The CDR3 has 17 amino acids. The germline V gene has CDR1 KGHDR and CDR2 SFDVKD. J was trimmed by 6 bases and V by 3 bases; bases with no gene match: 13. The entry originates in a study of blood T cell repertoires in COVID-19.

This chain connects TRBV24-1 to TRBJ2-1; 7 bases align to TRBD1. The sequence was collected from a woman aged 50 to 60 with acute or convalescent COVID-19. Sequencing was done on a sample of peripheral blood. The CDR3 loop is CATSDRSDRDRLNEQFF. The CDR3 region has the DNA TGTGCCACCAGTGATCGCTCTGACAGGGACCGCCTCAATGAGCAGTTCTTC.